This T cell receptor (beta chain) was observed in a study of T cells in Graves' hyperthyroidism and ophthalmopathy (dated by TCRdb to about 2019). About the full investigation: Peripheral blood samples were taken at initial diagnosis, before any treatment was given. Prospective prediction of ophthalmopathy was tested in an independent validation cohort consisting of fewer than 20 hyperthyroidism patients and some 15 patients who later progressed to ophthalmopathy. According to the paper, TCR Vbeta CDR3 sequencing was carried out on some 140 peripheral blood samples, which came from some 41 ophthalmopathy, 75 or so hyperthyroidism and roughly 17 progressor patients. To identify distinguishing TCR V-J signatures, a discovery cohort of about a hundred patients was used, comprising 43 with Graves' ophthalmopathy and roughly 60 with stable Graves' hyperthyroidism. After blood sampling, hyperthyroidism patients were treated with methimazole at a starting dose of 30 mg daily, and ophthalmopathy patients were treated with high-dose intravenous methylprednisolone. The roughly 94 discovery patients were randomly split 7:3 into training and test sets. The study also compared thyroid tissue and blood T-cell repertoires from about 6 Graves' hyperthyroidism patients.

Comment on this clonotype: The target of this receptor is not known. Nothing much larger sits one base from this clone, and base qualities are not available.

CDR1 SNHLY and CDR2 FYNNEI are derived from the germline V gene. V lost 3 bases and J lost 2 bases; the stretch between them is 10 bases long. The CDR3 runs 15 residues from the cysteine to the phenylalanine. The kept DNA is CDR3 alone, 45 bases in frame from the first base. Study-wide conclusions, independent of this receptor: In validation, the model predicted progression to ophthalmopathy with 65% to 71% sensitivity and around 72% specificity, a median of 6.5 months before onset. Blood samples also contained most of the expanded thyroid clonotypes (frequency above 0.001), which suggests that blood repertoires may reflect thyroid immune responses. A 13 V-J signature model separated ophthalmopathy from stable hyperthyroidism, with around 88% sensitivity and roughly 81% specificity in cross-validation and 80%/75% in testing. Sample size was not statistically predetermined, and investigators were not blinded to group allocation.

Graves' hyperthyroidism was defined as stable when no progression to ophthalmopathy occurred over 18 months of follow-up. Hyperthyroidism patients were newly diagnosed, had a disease duration of under 2 months, and were aged 18 to 65 years. Patients with uncontrolled infections, other autoimmune diseases, pregnancy or lactation were excluded. Diagnoses were established on the basis of clinical symptoms, serum thyroxine and TRAb, thyroid ultrasound, and orbital computed tomography. PBMCs were isolated from about 9.1 ml of fresh peripheral blood by Ficoll-Paque density gradient centrifugation. Trizol reagent was used to extract total RNA, and RNA quality was then checked on an Agilent 2100 Bioanalyzer. Amplification of TCR beta CDR3 regions was carried out from RNA transcripts. The TCR CDR3 was subjected to a first round of RT-PCR using the HTBI primer set and the Qiagen OneStep RT-PCR kit. A second multiplex PCR round built the libraries, followed by size selection and purification. Paired-end sequencing of the libraries was performed with 100 bp reads on an Illumina HiSeq2000. The paper's processing steps were these. SOAPnuke was used to process the raw data, throwing out any read that contained adapters or uncalled bases, had a mean Phred below 15, or lacked an exact constant-primer or identifier match. High-quality paired reads were merged using COPE v1.2.5, and each unique nucleotide sequence was defined as a clonotype. MiTCR v1.1 was used to align the clonotypes against IMGT TRBV, TRBD and TRBJ reference segments. The analysis was restricted to V-J combinations with a frequency above 0.0001, which together covered just over 98% of the repertoires. A TCS score was defined as the ratio between F50 (clonal expansion) and ExV (chaos), using BLOSUM62-based TCRdist between CDR3 peptides within each V-J. Welch's t-statistics and random forest reduced roughly 500 V-J features to about 12, which were used in a naive Bayes classifier (R e1071). TCRdb cleaned the public reads at Q25 with fastp, built clones with MiXCR and kept in-frame beta chains. Identical CDR3 proteins give one entry, which carries the most common genes and DNA. TCRdb's processing, not the study's, gives the V and J calls here. Present in this sample are about 400,000 distinct CDR3 sequences, approximately 25% of which were seen just once. The top ten hold more than 60% of the sample.

The sequence came from a man aged 45 to 65 with Graves' hyperthyroidism. The sequence links TRBV2 to TRBJ2-2, with the D gene uncertain. Sequencing was performed on blood. The nucleotides read TGTGCCAGCAGTGACACGGAAATAAACACCGGGGAGCTGTTTTTT. Its translation is CASSDTEINTGELFF.